A selection of T cell receptor beta chains follows, all from one sample in a study of blood T cell repertoires in COVID-19. Clones were sequenced by immunoSEQ multiplex PCR, and TCRdb holds only the in-frame ones, with some missing. The sample has tens of thousands of clones, about 86% seen once; the top ten hold approximately 2.5%. The sample taken for sequencing was peripheral blood. The source is a woman between 55 and 75 years old with acute or convalescent COVID-19. Both conserved end residues are part of each CDR3. D genes are given only for firm matches. Clone size, where shown, is once, few, many, or a class for clones that have expanded.

J: TRBJ1-1; size: NA; V: TRBV27; D: TRBD1; DNA: TGTGCCAGCAGTCCAGGGACAGGGACGGGCACTGAAGCTTTCTTT; CDR3: CASSPGTGTGTEAFF
J: TRBJ1-1; size: NA; V: TRBV28; D: TRBD1; DNA: TGTGCCAGCAGTAGCAGGGGGCGATGGAGAACTGAAGCTTTCTTT; CDR3: CASSSRGRWRTEAFF
J: TRBJ1-1; size: NA; V: TRBV18; D: TRBD1; DNA: TGTGCCAGCTCACCACTCCAGGGGGTGAACACTGAAGCTTTCTTT; CDR3: CASSPLQGVNTEAFF
J: TRBJ2-5; size: NA; V: TRBV9; D: NA; DNA: TGTGCCAGCAGCGTAGGGACAGTAGTCCAAGAGACCCAGTACTTC; CDR3: CASSVGTVVQETQYF
J: TRBJ2-3; size: NA; V: TRBV6-7; D: NA; DNA: TGTGCCAGCAGTGCGCCTCAGGGTCATAGCACAGATACGCAGTATTTT; CDR3: CASSAPQGHSTDTQYF
J: TRBJ1-4; size: once; V: TRBV28; D: TRBD1; DNA: TGTGCCAGCACTCCTACGTCCGGGACAGGGAATGAAAAACTGTTTTTT; CDR3: CASTPTSGTGNEKLFF
J: TRBJ1-3; size: once; V: TRBV4-1; D: TRBD1; DNA: TGCGCCAGCAGCCAAGATAGGAGACAGGGTCTTATCTCTGGAAACACCATATATTTT; CDR3: CASSQDRRQGLISGNTIYF
J: TRBJ1-2; size: NA; V: TRBV6-5; D: NA; DNA: TGTGCCAGCAGCCTGACAGACGGGTATGGCTACACCTTC; CDR3: CASSLTDGYGYTF
J: TRBJ2-2; size: NA; V: TRBV6-5; D: NA; DNA: TGTGCCAGCAGAGGCCCGGGACAGAACACCGGGGAGCTGTTTTTT; CDR3: CASRGPGQNTGELFF
J: TRBJ1-1; size: NA; V: TRBV11-1; D: NA; DNA: TGTGCCAGCAGCTCAACCGGGATGAACACTGAAGCTTTCTTT; CDR3: CASSSTGMNTEAFF
J: TRBJ2-5; size: NA; V: TRBV5-1; D: TRBD2; DNA: TGCGCCAGCAGCGCAACTAGCGGGGGAGAGACCCAGTACTTC; CDR3: CASSATSGGETQYF
J: TRBJ2-2; size: NA; V: TRBV19; D: NA; DNA: TGTGCCAGTAGTATGACAGATAACACCGGGGAGCTGTTTTTT; CDR3: CASSMTDNTGELFF
J: TRBJ1-6; size: NA; V: TRBV28; D: NA; DNA: TGTGCCAGCAGTTTCGCGAGGGGGATCTACCCCCTCCACTTT; CDR3: CASSFARGIYPLHF
J: TRBJ2-3; size: NA; V: TRBV5-1; D: NA; DNA: TGCGCCAGCAGCTTGGGGAAAGACTTGCAGTATTTT; CDR3: CASSLGKDLQYF
J: TRBJ1-2; size: NA; V: TRBV5-1; D: NA; DNA: TGCGCCAGCAGCTTGGGCGAGGGTAACTATGGCTACACCTTC; CDR3: CASSLGEGNYGYTF
J: TRBJ2-3; size: NA; V: TRBV7-9; D: NA; DNA: TGTGCCAGCCTGCGGGAAAGCACAGATACGCAGTATTTT; CDR3: CASLRESTDTQYF
J: TRBJ2-1; size: once; V: TRBV7-9; D: NA; DNA: TGTGCCAGCAGCCCCAAACCGGGAAATGAGCAGTTCTTC; CDR3: CASSPKPGNEQFF
J: TRBJ1-5; size: NA; V: TRBV3-1/TRBV3-2; D: NA; DNA: TGTGCCAGCAGCCGGGGGGGGACCTATCAGCCCCAGCATTTT; CDR3: CASSRGGTYQPQHF
J: TRBJ1-6; size: NA; V: TRBV2; D: NA; DNA: TGTGCCAGCAGCCCCCCCGGGGGTGGCTCCTCACCCCTCCACTTT; CDR3: CASSPPGGGSSPLHF
J: TRBJ2-5; size: NA; V: TRBV5-4; D: NA; DNA: TGTGCCAGCAGCTTGGCCTCCTCCCAAGAGACCCAGTACTTC; CDR3: CASSLASSQETQYF
J: TRBJ2-7; size: NA; V: TRBV7-9; D: TRBD1; DNA: TGTGCCAGCAGCTCTTCCTTCACAGGGGAGAACACCTACGAGCAGTACTTC; CDR3: CASSSSFTGENTYEQYF
J: TRBJ1-6; size: NA; V: TRBV20-1; D: NA; DNA: TGCAGTGCTAGTCGCGGGGGATCTCTCCACTTT; CDR3: CSASRGGSLHF
J: TRBJ1-2; size: NA; V: TRBV28; D: TRBD1; DNA: TGTGCCAGCAGTTTTTTCGGGACAGGGAACTATGGCTACACCTTC; CDR3: CASSFFGTGNYGYTF
J: TRBJ2-2; size: NA; V: TRBV29-1; D: NA; DNA: TGCAGCGTTGGGGGAGCGAGCACCGGGGAGCTGTTTTTT; CDR3: CSVGGASTGELFF
J: TRBJ1-5; size: NA; V: TRBV19; D: NA; DNA: TGTGCCAGTAGTATTTTCGGTCAGCCCCAGCATTTT; CDR3: CASSIFGQPQHF
J: TRBJ2-3; size: NA; V: TRBV28; D: TRBD1; DNA: TGTGCCAGCAGTTCCTGGACCCGGGACAGGGACACAGATACGCAGTATTTT; CDR3: CASSSWTRDRDTDTQYF
J: TRBJ1-3; size: few; V: TRBV19; D: TRBD1; DNA: TGTGCCAGTAGTTCGTGGACAGGGGGCTATGGAAACACCATATATTTT; CDR3: CASSSWTGGYGNTIYF
J: TRBJ2-3; size: NA; V: TRBV11-2; D: TRBD1; DNA: TGTGCCAGCAGTCGACAGGGGGCATACACAGATACGCAGTATTTT; CDR3: CASSRQGAYTDTQYF